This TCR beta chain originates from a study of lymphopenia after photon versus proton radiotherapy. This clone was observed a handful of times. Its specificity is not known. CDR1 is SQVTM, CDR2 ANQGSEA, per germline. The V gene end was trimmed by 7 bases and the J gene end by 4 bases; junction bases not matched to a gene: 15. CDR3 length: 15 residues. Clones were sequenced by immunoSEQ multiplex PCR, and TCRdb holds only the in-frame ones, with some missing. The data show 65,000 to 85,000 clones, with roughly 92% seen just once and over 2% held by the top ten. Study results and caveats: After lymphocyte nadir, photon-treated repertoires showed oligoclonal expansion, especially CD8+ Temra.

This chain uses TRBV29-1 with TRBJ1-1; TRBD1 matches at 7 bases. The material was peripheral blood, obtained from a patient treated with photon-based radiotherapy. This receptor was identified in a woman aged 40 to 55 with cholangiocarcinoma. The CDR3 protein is CSAGTTGYSSTEAFF. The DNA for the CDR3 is TGCAGCGCTGGGACGACAGGGTACAGTAGCACTGAAGCTTTCTTT.